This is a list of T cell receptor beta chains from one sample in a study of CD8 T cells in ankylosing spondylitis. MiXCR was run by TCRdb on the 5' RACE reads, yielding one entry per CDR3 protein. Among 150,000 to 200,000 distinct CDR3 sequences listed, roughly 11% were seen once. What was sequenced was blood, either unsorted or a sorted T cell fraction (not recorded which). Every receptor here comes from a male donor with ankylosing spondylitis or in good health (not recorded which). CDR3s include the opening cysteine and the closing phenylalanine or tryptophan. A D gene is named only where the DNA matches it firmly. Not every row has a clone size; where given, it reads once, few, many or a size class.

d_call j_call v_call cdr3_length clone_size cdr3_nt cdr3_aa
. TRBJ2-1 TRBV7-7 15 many TGTGCCAGCAGCCAAAACTGGGGGGCGGGGAATGAGCAGTTCTTC CASSQNWGAGNEQFF
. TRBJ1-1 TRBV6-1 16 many TGTGCCAGCAGTGAAGGATGGCAGGGAATAGCCACTGAAGCTTTCTTT CASSEGWQGIATEAFF
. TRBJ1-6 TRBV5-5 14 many TGTGCCAGCAGCTTGAGTGGGAGTAATTCACCCCTCCACTTT CASSLSGSNSPLHF
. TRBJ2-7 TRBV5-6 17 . TGTGCCAGCAGCTGGGGCTCCGGGGGAGTGAAAATCTACGAGCAGTACTTC CASSWGSGGVKIYEQYF
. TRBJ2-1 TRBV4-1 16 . TGCGCCAGCAGCCCAGCAACGGCAACTACCTACAATGAGCAGTTCTTC CASSPATATTYNEQFF
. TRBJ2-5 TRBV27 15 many TGTGCCAGCAGTTTGGTGGGGGGTATCCAAGAGACCCAGTACTTC CASSLVGGIQETQYF
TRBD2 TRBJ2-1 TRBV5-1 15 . TGCGCCAGCAGCTTGATCGGGGGGGGGTACAATGGGCAGTTCTTC CASSLIGGGYNGQFF
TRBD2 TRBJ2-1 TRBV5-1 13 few TGCGCCAGCAGCCCACCTGCTAGCGGGGAGCAGTTCTTC CASSPPASGEQFF
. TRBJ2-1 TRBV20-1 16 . TGCTGTGCTAGAGATCCGCAGGGATTCTCCTACAATGAGCAGTTCTTC CCARDPQGFSYNEQFF
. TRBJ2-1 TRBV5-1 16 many TGCGCCAGCAGCATACGGGGACAGCCGGGGGGGGATGAGCAGTTCTTC CASSIRGQPGGDEQFF
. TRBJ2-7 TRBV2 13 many TGTGCCAGCAGTGAATGGGGTAACTACGAGCAGTACTTC CASSEWGNYEQYF
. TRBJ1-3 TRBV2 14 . TGTGCCAGCAGCTTGGACGCCTCTGGAAACACCATATATTTT CASSLDASGNTIYF
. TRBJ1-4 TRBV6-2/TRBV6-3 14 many TGTGCCAGCAGCGACAGGAGGGGTAATGAAAAACTGTTTTTT CASSDRRGNEKLFF
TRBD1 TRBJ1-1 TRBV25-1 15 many TGTGCCAGCAGACTCCCGGGACAGGGTGACACTGAAGCTTTCTTT CASRLPGQGDTEAFF
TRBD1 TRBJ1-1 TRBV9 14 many TGTGCCAGCTCTGGGTCAGGGGGAGGGACTGAAGCTTTCTTT CASSGSGGGTEAFF
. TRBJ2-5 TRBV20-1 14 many TGCAGTGCTAGGAGGGGGGGGATCTGGGAGACCCAGTACTTC CSARRGGIWETQYF
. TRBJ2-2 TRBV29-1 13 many TGCAGCGTCCTGGCGGCGAACACCGGGGAGCTGTTTTTT CSVLAANTGELFF
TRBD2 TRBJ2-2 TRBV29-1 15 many TGCAGCGTTGAGGAGCGGGGGGAAGTCACCGGGGAGCTGTTTTTT CSVEERGEVTGELFF
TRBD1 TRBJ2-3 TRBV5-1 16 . TGCGCCAGCAGCATCCTTCCGGGACAGGTAACAGATACGCAGTATTTT CASSILPGQVTDTQYF
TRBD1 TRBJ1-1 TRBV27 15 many TGTGCCAGCAGTTTTGGACAGGGGCCGAACACTGAAGCTTTCTTT CASSFGQGPNTEAFF
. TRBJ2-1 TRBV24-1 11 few TGTGCCACCAGTGATTTGTTAGAGCAGTTCTTC CATSDLLEQFF
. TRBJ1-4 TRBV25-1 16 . TGTGCCAGCAGTGGTGATAGGGGCGACTTACGGGAAAAACTGTTTTTT CASSGDRGDLREKLFF
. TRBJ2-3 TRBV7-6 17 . TGTGCCAGCAGCCCCTCGGGGGGCGGCCCAAGCACAGATACGCAGTATTTT CASSPSGGGPSTDTQYF
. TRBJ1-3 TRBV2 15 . TGTGCCTCGACCTGGGACAAGCGCTCTGGAAACACCATATATTTT CASTWDKRSGNTIYF
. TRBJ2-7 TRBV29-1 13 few TGCAGCGTTGGCCAGGGGATAGGCTACGAGCAGTACTTC CSVGQGIGYEQYF
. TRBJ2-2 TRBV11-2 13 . TGTGCCAGCAGCTTTAAAATTTCCGGGGAGCTGTTTTTT CASSFKISGELFF
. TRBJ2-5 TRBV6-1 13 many TGTGCCAGCAGTCTTAAACTAGGGGAGGCCCAGTACTTC CASSLKLGEAQYF
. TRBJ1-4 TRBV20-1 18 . TGCTGTGCTAGACCAAGGTGGGGTGAGGGTGCAACTAATGAAAAACTGTTTTTT CCARPRWGEGATNEKLFF
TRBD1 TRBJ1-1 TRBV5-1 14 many TGCGCCAGCAGCTGGGGGACAGGGAACACTGAAGCTTTCTTT CASSWGTGNTEAFF
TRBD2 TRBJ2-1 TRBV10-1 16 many TGCGCCAGCAGTGAGAGAGGGGGACTAGCAACGAATGAGCAGTTCTTC CASSERGGLATNEQFF
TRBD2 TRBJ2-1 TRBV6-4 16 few TGTGCCAGCAGTGAATTGGCGGGGGGGCTCTACAATGAGCAGTTCTTC CASSELAGGLYNEQFF
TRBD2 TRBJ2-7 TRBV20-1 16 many TGCAGTGCTGTGGGGACTAGCGGGGGGGTTACCTACGAGCAGTACTTC CSAVGTSGGVTYEQYF
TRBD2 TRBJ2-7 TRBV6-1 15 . TGTGCCAGCAGTGGTCGGACTAGCGGTTATTACGAGCAGTACTTC CASSGRTSGYYEQYF
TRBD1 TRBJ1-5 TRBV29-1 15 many TGCAGCGCCCTCAGAGTATACAGGGGGAATCAGCCCCAGCATTTT CSALRVYRGNQPQHF
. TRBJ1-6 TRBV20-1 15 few TGCAGTGCTAGGGACAGTCAGATAAACAGTTCACCCCTCCACTTT CSARDSQINSSPLHF
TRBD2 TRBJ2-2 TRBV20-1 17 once TGCAGTGCTAGACACTACGGACTAGCGGGCAACACCGGGGAGCTGTTTTTT CSARHYGLAGNTGELFF